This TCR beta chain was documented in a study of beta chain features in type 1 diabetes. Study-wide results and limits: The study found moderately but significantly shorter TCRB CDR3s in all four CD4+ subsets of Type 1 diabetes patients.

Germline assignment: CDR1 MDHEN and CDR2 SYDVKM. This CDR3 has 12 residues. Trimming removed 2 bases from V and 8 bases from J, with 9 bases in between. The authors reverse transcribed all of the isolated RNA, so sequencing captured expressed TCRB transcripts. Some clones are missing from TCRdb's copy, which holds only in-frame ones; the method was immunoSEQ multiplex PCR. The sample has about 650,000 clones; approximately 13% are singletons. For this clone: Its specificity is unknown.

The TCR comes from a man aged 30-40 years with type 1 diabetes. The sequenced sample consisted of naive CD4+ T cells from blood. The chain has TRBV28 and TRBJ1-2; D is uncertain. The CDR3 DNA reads TGTGCCAGCAGTTTAGCCCCGAAGGGCTACACCTTC. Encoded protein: CASSLAPKGYTF.